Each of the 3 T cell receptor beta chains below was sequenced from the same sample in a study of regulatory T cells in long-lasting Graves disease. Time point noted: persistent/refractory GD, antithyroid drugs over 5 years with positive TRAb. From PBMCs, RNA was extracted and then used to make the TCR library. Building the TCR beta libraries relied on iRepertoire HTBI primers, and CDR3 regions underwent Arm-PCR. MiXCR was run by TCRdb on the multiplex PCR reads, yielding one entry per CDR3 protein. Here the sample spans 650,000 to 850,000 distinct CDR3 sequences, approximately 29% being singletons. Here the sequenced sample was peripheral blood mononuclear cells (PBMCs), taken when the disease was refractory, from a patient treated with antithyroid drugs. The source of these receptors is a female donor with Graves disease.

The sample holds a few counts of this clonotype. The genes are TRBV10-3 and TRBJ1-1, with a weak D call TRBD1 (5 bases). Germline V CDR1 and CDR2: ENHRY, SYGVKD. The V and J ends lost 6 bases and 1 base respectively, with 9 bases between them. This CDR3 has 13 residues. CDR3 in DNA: TGTGCCATCAGCACACAGGCGAACACTGAAGCTTTCTTT. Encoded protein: CAISTQANTEAFF.

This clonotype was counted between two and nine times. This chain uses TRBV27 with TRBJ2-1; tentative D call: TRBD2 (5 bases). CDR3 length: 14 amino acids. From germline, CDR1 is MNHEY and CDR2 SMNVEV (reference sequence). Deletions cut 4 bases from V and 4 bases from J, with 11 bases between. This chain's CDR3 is CASSWETPYNEQFF. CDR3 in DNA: TGTGCCAGCAGTTGGGAGACCCCATACAATGAGCAGTTCTTC.

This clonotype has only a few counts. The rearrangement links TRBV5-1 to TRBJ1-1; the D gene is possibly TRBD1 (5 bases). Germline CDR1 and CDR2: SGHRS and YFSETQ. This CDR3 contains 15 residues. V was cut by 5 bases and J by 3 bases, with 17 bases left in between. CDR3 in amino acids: CASRSSPRGYTEAFF. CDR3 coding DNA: TGCGCCAGCAGGTCGAGCCCGAGGGGATACACTGAAGCTTTCTTT.